This T cell receptor beta chain emerged from a study of T-cell memory formation after mild COVID-19. Study results and caveats: Contracting clones, day 15 to 85, had balanced CD4/CD8, and later expanders favored CD4+.

TCRdb redid the calling of the 5' RACE reads with MiXCR, one entry per CDR3 protein. Found here are some 40,000 distinct CDR3 sequences, 7.3% of them singletons; the top ten hold approximately 1.5%. Trimming at V came to 5 bases and at J to 0 bases, leaving 6 bases not matched to a gene. Germline-derived CDR1 and CDR2 are MNHEY and SVGEGT. The CDR3 runs to 16 residues. With respect to this clonotype: Its antigen is currently unknown.

This chain links TRBV6-2 or TRBV6-3 with TRBJ2-2, with 7 bases fitting TRBD1. Sequencing was done on a sample of PBMCs or a T cell subset sorted from them (not recorded which). The clonotype comes from a man between 18 and 29 years old who had mild COVID-19 (a few samples of this study predate the infection). Cell type and time point are not known. Written as DNA, the CDR3 is TGTGCCAGCAGTACCCCAGGGGGAACGAACACCGGGGAGCTGTTTTTT. Protein product: CASSTPGGTNTGELFF.